This T cell receptor (beta chain) was identified during a study of yellow fever vaccine responses in identical twins. For this clonotype: What it binds is unknown.

TCRdb re-called the RT-PCR reads with MiXCR, one entry per CDR3 protein. The data hold some 20,000 distinct CDR3 sequences, with over 75% observed a single time. Study-wide findings and caveats: Twins' vaccine T cell response reportedly gave the appearance of partial convergence and partial personalization.

The input for sequencing was T cells from blood (PBMCs), unsorted or a sorted subset (not recorded which), taken before or after yellow fever vaccination (not recorded which). The receptor was derived from a young woman who received the yellow fever vaccine.

The CDR3 nucleotides read TGTGCCAGCAGCCCCGACAGGGGGCGCGCCTACGAGCAGTACTTC. This gives the protein CASSPDRGRAYEQYF. V gene TRBV4-2 combines with J gene TRBJ2-7; TRBD1 agrees at 10 bases. CDR3 size: 15 residues. From germline, CDR1 is LGHNA and CDR2 YNFKEQ. Trimming cost V 4 bases and J 2 bases; bases outside gene matches: 5.